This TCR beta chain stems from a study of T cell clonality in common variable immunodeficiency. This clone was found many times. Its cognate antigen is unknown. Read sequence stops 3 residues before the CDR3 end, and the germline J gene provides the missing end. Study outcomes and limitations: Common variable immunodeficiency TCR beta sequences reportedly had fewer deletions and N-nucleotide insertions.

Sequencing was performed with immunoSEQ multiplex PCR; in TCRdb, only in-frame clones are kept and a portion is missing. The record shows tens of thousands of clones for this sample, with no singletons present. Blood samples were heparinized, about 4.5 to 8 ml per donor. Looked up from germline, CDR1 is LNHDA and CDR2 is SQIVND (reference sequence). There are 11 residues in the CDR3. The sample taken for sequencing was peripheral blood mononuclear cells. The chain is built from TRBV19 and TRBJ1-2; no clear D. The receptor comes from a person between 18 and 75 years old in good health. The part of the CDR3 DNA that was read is TGTGCCAGTAGTGTGCCGGGGGGC. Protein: CASSVPGG. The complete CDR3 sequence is CASSVPGGYTF.